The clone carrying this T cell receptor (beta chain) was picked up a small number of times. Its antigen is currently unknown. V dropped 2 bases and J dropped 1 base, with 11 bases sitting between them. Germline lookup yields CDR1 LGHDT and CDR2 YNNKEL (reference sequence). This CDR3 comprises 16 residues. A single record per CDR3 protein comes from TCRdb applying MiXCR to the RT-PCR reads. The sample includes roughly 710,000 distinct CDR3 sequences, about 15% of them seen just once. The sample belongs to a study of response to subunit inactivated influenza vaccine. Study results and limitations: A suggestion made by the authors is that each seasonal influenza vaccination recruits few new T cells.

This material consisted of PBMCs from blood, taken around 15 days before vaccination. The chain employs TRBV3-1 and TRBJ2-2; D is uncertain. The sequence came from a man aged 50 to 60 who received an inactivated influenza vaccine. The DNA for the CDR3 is TGTGCCAGCAGCCAAACACACCAACTGAACACCGGGGAGCTGTTTTTT. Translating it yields CASSQTHQLNTGELFF.